Presented here are 10 T cell receptor beta chains from one specimen sequenced in a study of regulatory T cells in long-lasting Graves disease. Time point in this sample: newly diagnosed GD, antithyroid drugs for less than 3 months. The TCR library was made from RNA extracted from PBMCs. According to the study, TCR beta libraries were built with iRepertoire HTBI primers and CDR3-region Arm-PCR. Via MiXCR, TCRdb re-called the multiplex PCR reads, giving one row per CDR3 protein. Of 200,000 to 250,000 distinct CDR3 sequences in the sample, around 20% were seen once. Sample: peripheral blood mononuclear cells (PBMCs), taken at new diagnosis, from a patient treated with antithyroid drugs. The receptors here all came from a female donor with Graves disease.

The chain carries TRBV7-9 and TRBJ2-1; 8 nucleotides match TRBD2. V was pared by 5 bases and J by 9 bases, with 3 bases of the junction left unmatched. Germline CDR1 reads SEHNR; CDR2 reads FQNEAQ (reference sequence). The CDR3 is made up of 12 amino acids. The CDR3 sequence: CASSTGRGEQFF. The CDR3 nucleotides read TGTGCCAGCAGCACCGGGAGGGGTGAGCAGTTCTTC.

On this clonotype: This likely traces to a read error, being one base from a far larger clone. This chain joins TRBV5-1 and TRBJ2-7; the D is unclear. CDR1 SGHRS and CDR2 YFSETQ come from the germline V gene. This CDR3 is 14 amino acids long. Written as DNA, the CDR3 is TGTGCCAGCAAGTTTGGTCTCTTGGGCGACAAGCAGTACTTC. Residues: CASKFGLLGDKQYF.

This clonotype was recorded many times. The rearrangement links TRBV5-1 to TRBJ2-7, with 8 bases lining up with TRBD2. Germline CDR1 is SGHRS and CDR2 is YFSETQ. V shed 1 base, J shed 3 bases, and the junction held 3 bases outside the gene matches. CDR3 length: 14 residues. CDR3 protein: CASSLTSGNYEQYF. The CDR3 bases are TGCGCCAGCAGCTTGACTAGCGGTAACTACGAGCAGTACTTC.

This clonotype was counted ten times or more. The chain joins TRBV6-1 to TRBJ1-5, with D perhaps TRBD1 (6 bases). CDR3 size: 15 residues. V lost 8 bases and J lost 7, with 21 bases in between. CDR1 is MNHNS, CDR2 SASEGT, per germline. The CDR3 nucleotides are TGTGCCAGCTCACTGTCACAGGGACACGGGCAGCCCCAGCATTTT. Translating it yields CASSLSQGHGQPQHF.

This clonotype was observed at least ten times. The V gene is TRBV20-1, the J gene TRBJ2-5, with 9 bases fitting TRBD2. Unmatched junction bases numbered 4, after V lost 1 base and J lost 4 bases. The germline gives CDR1 DFQATT, CDR2 SNEGSKA (reference sequence). The CDR3 is made up of 14 amino acids. As DNA, the CDR3 is TGCAGTGCTAGAGGGGCGGGAGGGCCAGAGACCCAGTACTTC. Translating gives CSARGAGGPETQYF.

This clonotype has a handful of counts. This chain joins TRBV6-1 and TRBJ2-2, with TRBD1 matching over 8 bases. The V gene end was trimmed by 6 bases and the J gene end by 2 bases; junction bases not matched to a gene: 8. CDR3 length: 16 amino acids. Germline assignment: CDR1 MNHNS and CDR2 SASEGT. CDR3 nucleotide sequence: TGTGCCAGCAGGGCTGACAGGGGTCATAACACCGGGGAGCTGTTTTTT. Its protein product is CASRADRGHNTGELFF.

The V call is TRBV7-2, the J call TRBJ2-7; 14 nucleotides align to TRBD2. The germline V gene encodes CDR1 SGHTA and CDR2 FQGNSA. CDR3 length equals 16 residues. The V and J ends lost 5 bases and 5 bases, in that order; junction bases with no gene match: 8. The CDR3 protein is CASSVRLAGGRDEQYF. The CDR3 DNA is TGTGCCAGCAGCGTCCGACTAGCGGGGGGGCGGGACGAGCAGTACTTC.

Many counts were recorded for this clonotype. The chain carries TRBV6-1 and TRBJ1-5; D is ambiguous. Germline CDR1 reads MNHNS; CDR2 reads SASEGT. The V and J ends lost 6 bases and 6 bases respectively, with 12 bases between them. CDR3 length: 13 amino acids. The CDR3 reads CASSPLFGQPQHF. CDR3 nucleotide sequence: TGTGCCAGCAGCCCTTTATTCGGTCAGCCCCAGCATTTT.

This clonotype was detected only a few times. The chain combines TRBV4-1 with TRBJ1-1, with D perhaps TRBD1 (5 bases). CDR1 is MGHRA, CDR2 YSYEKL, per germline. The CDR3 covers 14 residues. V lost 3 bases and J 1 base, leaving 9 bases between the germline ends. In nucleotides, the CDR3 is TGCGCCAGCAGCCAGACCGGGGGGAACACTGAAGCTTTCTTT. Encoded protein: CASSQTGGNTEAFF.

This clonotype was counted many times. The V and J genes are TRBV7-2 and TRBJ2-1; D call uncertain. V lost 8 bases to trimming and J lost 2 bases, with 7 bases between them. CDR3 size: 12 residues. The germline gives CDR1 SGHTA, CDR2 FQGNSA. CDR3 sequence (DNA): TGTGCCAGCGGTCAGACCTACAATGAGCAGTTCTTC. Translating it yields CASGQTYNEQFF.